Listed below are T cell receptor beta chains from one sample, sequenced in a study of T cells in Graves' hyperthyroidism and ophthalmopathy. From the multiplex PCR reads, TCRdb called clonotypes with MiXCR, one entry per CDR3 protein. Here the sample spans 200,000 to 300,000 distinct CDR3 sequences, around 15% being singletons. Sequencing input: blood. These receptor sequences come from a woman younger than 35 with Graves' ophthalmopathy. Each CDR3 is given with its conserved first and last residue. The D gene is left open where the match is weak. Rows may omit the clone size; those that give it use once, few, many or a size class.

J gene,V gene,D gene,clone size,CDR3 protein,CDR3 DNA
TRBJ2-5,TRBV4-3,.,.,CASSQGGTSQETQYF,TGCGCCAGCAGCCAAGGGGGGACATCCCAAGAGACCCAGTACTTC
TRBJ2-1,TRBV6-5,TRBD2,.,CASSYRGTSGSSYNEQFF,TGTGCCAGCAGTTACCGAGGGACTAGCGGGAGCTCCTACAATGAGCAGTTCTTC
TRBJ1-2,TRBV4-3,.,.,CASSNGGYGYTF,TGCGCCAGCAGCAACGGGGGCTATGGCTACACCTTC
TRBJ2-2,TRBV6-1,.,many,CASSPRGGGTGELFF,TGTGCCAGCAGTCCCAGGGGGGGCGGTACCGGGGAGCTGTTTTTT
TRBJ2-1,TRBV6-1,.,few,CASSEAVRLRVEQFF,TGTGCCAGCAGTGAAGCGGTCCGACTAAGAGTTGAGCAGTTCTTC
TRBJ1-4,TRBV12-3/TRBV12-4,.,many,CASSFLAGNEKLFF,TGTGCCAGCAGTTTTCTGGCGGGGAATGAAAAACTGTTTTTT
TRBJ1-1,TRBV28,.,many,CASSSKGFNTEAFF,TGTGCCAGCAGTTCGAAGGGATTCAACACTGAAGCTTTCTTT
TRBJ2-5,TRBV18,.,many,CASSPRDFHIWRGPNGETQYF,TGTGCCAGCTCACCTCGAGATTTCCACATTTGGCGGGGCCCGAACGGGGAGACCCAGTACTTC
TRBJ2-1,TRBV11-2,TRBD2,.,CASSRTSGIIYNEQFF,TGTGCCAGCAGCCGGACTAGCGGGATCATCTACAATGAGCAGTTCTTC
TRBJ2-7,TRBV28,TRBD1,many,CASRGQREQYF,TGTGCCAGCAGGGGACAGAGAGAGCAGTACTTC
TRBJ2-3,TRBV6-1,TRBD1,.,CASSKQGADTQYF,TGTGCCAGCAGCAAACAGGGGGCAGATACGCAGTATTTT
TRBJ2-7,TRBV12-3/TRBV12-4,TRBD1,many,CASSFAGQGYEQYF,TGTGCCAGCAGTTTCGCGGGACAGGGCTACGAGCAGTACTTC
TRBJ2-5,TRBV2,TRBD1,many,CASSSGTGRVGETQYF,TGTGCCAGCAGCTCCGGGACAGGGAGAGTAGGGGAGACCCAGTACTTC
TRBJ1-1,TRBV7-9,.,many,CASGKGVMNTEAFF,TGTGCCAGCGGCAAGGGGGTGATGAACACTGAAGCTTTCTTT
TRBJ1-1,TRBV10-3,.,many,CAITSAVNTEAFF,TGTGCCATCACCTCGGCCGTGAACACTGAAGCTTTCTTT